The clone carrying this T cell receptor (beta chain) was counted at least ten times. What it binds is not known. The record originates from a study of T cells after yellow fever vaccination. Turning to the study itself: Fractions containing few cells were prepared with SMART-Seq v4 Ultra Low Input. Study-level findings and limits: Within FACS-sorted repertoires, abundant clonotypes contaminating from the bulk population could be present. The appearance of a small share of clonotypes in both CD4 and CD8 compartments was observed.

Template switching by 5'RACE produced TCR cDNA, adding a universal primer site and UMIs. Each CDR3 protein gets one entry after TCRdb re-called the 5' RACE reads with MiXCR. The sample has a few hundred thousand distinct CDR3 sequences; 6% to 8% are singletons. The CDR3 runs to 13 residues. V lost 5 bases, J lost 10 bases, and 7 bases stayed unmatched. The germline V gene has CDR1 MNHEY and CDR2 SMNVEV (reference sequence). This receptor was identified in a man younger than 45 who received the YFV17D yellow fever vaccine. The sample in question was PBMCs, obtained 5 days after the yellow fever booster vaccination. V and J are TRBV27 and TRBJ2-1; 8 bases line up with TRBD1. The CDR3 region is CASSPRTGWEQFF. The CDR3 DNA reads TGTGCCAGCAGTCCCCGGACAGGGTGGGAGCAGTTCTTC.